The source of this T cell receptor beta chain is a study of molecular identifiers for immune sequencing clone quantification. General study points: Barcode collisions between identical TCR molecules could shrink estimates of highly expanded clone sizes.

This clonotype came up many times. Its antigen is not known. CD8+CD4-CCR7+CD45RA+ sorting gave the naive CD8 T cells. The germline CDR1 and CDR2 sequences are LNHDA and SQIVND (reference sequence). The germline V and J ends were trimmed by 5 bases and 0 bases, with 20 bases remaining between them. The CDR3 has 18 amino acids. Generation of bulk TCR libraries relied on previously described methods and listed TCR primers. MiXCR, applied by TCRdb to the PCR reads, yields one record per CDR3 protein. The sample carries about 68,000 distinct CDR3 sequences, about a sixth recorded once. What was sequenced was naive CD8+ T cells from blood, with Jurkat cell RNA spiked in. Subset in this sample: FACS-sorted CD8+CD4-CCR7+CD45RA+ naive T cells. This chain connects TRBV19 to TRBJ1-5, with a weak D call TRBD1 (6 bases). The sequence came from a human donor in good health. Some libraries in this study had Jurkat cell RNA spiked in. In nucleotides, the CDR3 is TGTGCCAGTAGTCCAAACCCGGGACAATACGATAGCAATCAGCCCCAGCATTTT. This encodes CASSPNPGQYDSNQPQHF.